Listed here is a single T cell receptor (beta chain). Its antigen remains undetermined. No much larger clonotype is one base removed from it; base qualities were not supplied. The immunoSEQ Assay, a bias-controlled multiplex PCR, was used to amplify TCRbeta CDR3 regions from genomic DNA. The study's own analysis went as follows. Within the assay, amplification of reference gene primers was used to estimate how many nucleated cells each sample contained. Sequence reads were collapsed and filtered to measure the absolute abundance of every unique TCRbeta CDR3 rearrangement. For each sample, productive Simpson clonality was calculated as the square root of Simpson's diversity index over productive rearrangements. TCRdb holds this immuneACCESS table with in-frame rearrangements only. Some clones are missing; in checked studies, unresolved V genes explain under half, and the rest has no known cause. Clone size and the V and J calls come from that table; the DNA yielded D and trimming. A total of a few hundred thousand clones appear in this sample, around 81% of them only once. Of the sample, around 7% falls within the top ten clones.

The data were taken from a study of blood T cell repertoires in COVID-19 (dated by TCRdb to the early 2020s). Regarding the complete study: Collaborator samples came from the United States, Italy and Spain and covered acute and convalescent phases of COVID-19. The material from the prospective study consisted of cDNA or gDNA derived from T cells, B-cell-depleted T cells, or PBMCs. Deeply sampled blood TCRbeta repertoires from subjects exposed to, actively infected with, or recovered from COVID-19 were included in the dataset. The repertoires were released in a freely available public database meant as a resource for research on the immune response to SARS-CoV-2. The samples were drawn from two sources: the first 160 participants of the ongoing ImmuneRACE study, and fewer than 1,500 subjects contributed by 6 global collaborators. Nearly every sample came with metadata listing a de-identified subject ID, COVID-19 status, age in years and sex. Where available, HLA class I and class II types were obtained from metadata supplied by the sample provider rather than from assay-based typing. What the study reported, not specific to this receptor: Clinical and demographic metadata were provided uncurated, with the amount varying by source and participant.

In the prospective study, participants were roughly 18 to 100 years old, resided in about two dozen geographic areas of the United States, and were enrolled through a virtual design. In the prospective study, cohorts were assigned on the basis of participant-reported clinical history obtained from a screening survey and a study questionnaire. In the prospective study, mobile phlebotomists collected whole blood, serum and a nasopharyngeal or oropharyngeal swab from each participant. Additional blood draws and questionnaires over an approximately two-month period could optionally be provided by prospective study participants. Prospective study blood samples were shipped either frozen or at room temperature before DNA extraction. Reading from cysteine to phenylalanine, the CDR3 counts 14 amino acids. The read is trimmed to its CDR3 DNA, 42 bases read in frame from base 1. The V end loses 6 bases and the J end loses 11 bases, and a stretch of 20 bases separates them. CDR1 and CDR2 are read off the germline V gene (reference sequence) as WNHNN and SYGVQD.

This chain joins TRBV10-1 to TRBJ2-1, with a tentative D gene TRBD2 over 5 matching bases. The clonotype was recovered from a woman in her 40s with acute COVID-19. Material: PBMCs or T cells enriched from blood (not recorded which). Read as DNA, the sequence is TGCGCCAGCAGGTCGTCGGGGTGGTTGGCCCAGCAGTTCTTC. Its coded protein is CASRSSGWLAQQFF.